This T cell receptor beta chain was obtained from a study of blood T cells in healthy people across ages. Then a second PCR, running about 7 to 11 cycles, was carried out with a sample-barcoded 5' primer and a J-beta primer mix. Using its own MiXCR run on the 5' RACE reads, TCRdb lists one record per CDR3 protein. The sample lists roughly 1.9 million distinct CDR3 sequences; roughly 43% were seen once. The V and J ends lost 8 bases and 1 base respectively, with 8 bases between them. There are 12 residues in the CDR3. CDR1 is SNHLY, CDR2 FYNNEI, per germline. A minimum of 5 micrograms of total RNA was extracted per sample.

This clonotype was sampled from a human donor in good health. The specimen was blood. The chain uses TRBV2 and TRBJ2-5; no clear D gene. CDR3 bases: TGTGCCAGCGTAGTGGGCCAAGAGACCCAGTACTTC. Its translation: CASVVGQETQYF. The whole variable domain, filled in from reference TRBV2 and TRBJ2-5, reads EPEVTQTPSHQVTQMGQEVILRCVPISNHLYFYWYRQILGQKVEFLVSFYNNEISEKSEIFDDQFSVERPDGSNFTLKIRSTKLEDSAMYFCASVVGQETQYFGPGTRLLVL.